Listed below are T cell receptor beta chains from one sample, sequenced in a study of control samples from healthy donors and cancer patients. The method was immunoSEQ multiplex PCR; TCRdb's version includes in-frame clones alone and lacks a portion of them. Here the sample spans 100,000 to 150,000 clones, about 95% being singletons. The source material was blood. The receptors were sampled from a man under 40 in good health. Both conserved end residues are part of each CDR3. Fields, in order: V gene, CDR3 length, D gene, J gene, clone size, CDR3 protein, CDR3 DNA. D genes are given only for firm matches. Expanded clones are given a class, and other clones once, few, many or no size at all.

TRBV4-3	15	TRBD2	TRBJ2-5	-	CASSLAGGNSETQYF	TGCGCCAGCAGCTTAGCGGGGGGTAATTCGGAGACCCAGTACTTC
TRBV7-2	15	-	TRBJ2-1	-	CASSLDVAGYNEQFF	TGTGCCAGCAGCTTAGATGTCGCAGGGTACAATGAGCAGTTCTTC
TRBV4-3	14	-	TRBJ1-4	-	CASTPTATNEKLFF	TGCGCCAGCACACCGACGGCAACTAATGAAAAACTGTTTTTT
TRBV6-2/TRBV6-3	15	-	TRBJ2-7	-	CASSPPRAGVGEQYF	TGTGCCAGCAGTCCCCCCCGGGCAGGGGTGGGTGAGCAGTACTTC
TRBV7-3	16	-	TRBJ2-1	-	CASSLRAGVGDNEQFF	TGTGCCAGCAGCTTACGGGCAGGGGTGGGCGACAATGAGCAGTTCTTC
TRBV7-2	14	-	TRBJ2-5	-	CASSLMGGAETQYF	TGTGCCAGCAGCTTAATGGGGGGCGCAGAGACCCAGTACTTC
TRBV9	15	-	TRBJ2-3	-	CASSPQGASTDTQYF	TGTGCCAGCAGCCCACAAGGGGCTAGCACAGATACGCAGTATTTT
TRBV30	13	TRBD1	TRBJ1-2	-	CAGRGQPNYGYTF	TGTGCCGGAAGGGGGCAACCTAACTATGGCTACACCTTC
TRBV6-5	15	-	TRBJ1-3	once	CASSRNRDPGNTIYF	TGTGCCAGCAGCCGTAACAGGGATCCCGGAAACACCATATATTTT
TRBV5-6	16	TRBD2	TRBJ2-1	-	CASSLFLSGGRNEQFF	TGTGCCAGCAGCTTGTTCCTTAGCGGGGGTCGCAATGAGCAGTTCTTC
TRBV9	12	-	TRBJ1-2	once	CASSVAGSGYTF	TGTGCCAGCAGCGTAGCGGGGAGTGGCTACACCTTC
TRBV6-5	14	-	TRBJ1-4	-	CASSNRSGREKLFF	TGTGCCAGCAGTAACCGCTCAGGGCGTGAAAAACTGTTTTTT
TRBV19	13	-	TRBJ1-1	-	CAISSGPNTEAFF	TGTGCCATTAGTTCCGGGCCGAACACTGAAGCTTTCTTT
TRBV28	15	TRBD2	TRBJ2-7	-	CASSVWTSGTYEQYF	TGTGCCAGCAGTGTCTGGACTAGCGGAACCTACGAGCAGTACTTC
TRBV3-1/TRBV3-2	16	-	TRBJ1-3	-	CASSQDRGTFGNTIYF	TGTGCCAGCAGCCAAGATAGGGGAACGTTTGGAAACACCATATATTTT
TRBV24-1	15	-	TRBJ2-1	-	CATSEPTGPYNEQFF	TGTGCCACCAGTGAACCGACTGGACCCTACAATGAGCAGTTCTTC
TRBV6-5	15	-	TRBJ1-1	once	CASSLTGTVNTEAFF	TGTGCCAGCAGTCTAACCGGGACGGTGAACACTGAAGCTTTCTTT
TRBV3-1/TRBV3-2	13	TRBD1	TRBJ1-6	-	CASSPGTAAPLHF	TGTGCCAGCAGCCCGGGGACAGCGGCCCCCCTCCACTTT
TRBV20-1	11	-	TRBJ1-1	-	CSARIVPEAFF	TGCAGTGCTAGAATAGTCCCTGAAGCTTTCTTT
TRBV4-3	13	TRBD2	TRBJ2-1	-	CASSQDWSGAGFF	TGCGCCAGCAGCCAAGATTGGAGCGGGGCCGGGTTCTTC
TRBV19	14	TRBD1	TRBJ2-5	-	CASRVTGGDETQYF	TGTGCCAGTAGAGTAACAGGGGGCGACGAGACCCAGTACTTC
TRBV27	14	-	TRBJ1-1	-	CASSPQVGNTEAFF	TGTGCCAGCAGTCCTCAGGTGGGGAACACTGAAGCTTTCTTT
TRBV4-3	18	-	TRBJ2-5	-	CASSQEIVGRAFQETQYF	TGCGCCAGCAGCCAAGAAATCGTAGGTCGGGCATTTCAAGAGACCCAGTACTTC
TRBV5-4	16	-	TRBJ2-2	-	CASSPGGRGLPGELFF	TGTGCCAGCAGCCCGGGGGGCAGGGGGCTCCCCGGGGAGCTGTTTTTT